The source of this T cell receptor beta chain is a study of tumor-infiltrating lymphocytes in primary liver carcinoma (TCRdb year 2017). In the study overall: Hepatocellular carcinoma (four) or combined HCC and intrahepatic cholangiocarcinoma (one) was present in the five patients, who were three men and two women aged 30 to 69 years. Tumors of the five patients were stage T1-T3 N0M0 with maximum diameters of 4.2 to 10 cm. Each sample produced roughly 3.65 to 8 million productive TCRbeta reads, and read depth showed no significant difference between tissue types. Across five regions of each liver tumor, along with adjacent normal tissue and blood, the study brought together TCRbeta repertoire sequencing, expression microarrays and whole-exome sequencing. A total of about 35 specimens from 5 patients, comprising approximately 25 tumor regions, 5 adjacent noncancerous liver tissues and 5 peripheral blood samples, were covered by TCRbeta repertoire sequencing. The 25 tumor region samples were profiled with Agilent mRNA microarrays so that TCRbeta repertoire diversity could be related to the local molecular phenotype. High reproducibility was observed for the technical replicate repertoires, with mean shared-clone rates about 0.92 and correlation coefficients above 0.95. What the research found in general, with its limitations: Repertoire overlap was found to be higher between tumor regions (mean roughly 35%) than between tumor-adjacent (about 17%) or tumor-blood (about 15%) pairs, consistent with antigen-driven expansion. Bulk unsorted samples precluded comparing CD4+ and CD8+ T cell repertoires. Only the TCR beta chain was sequenced, which likely underestimates true repertoire diversity because unpaired alpha chains were not captured. Only roughly 7.5-25% of top clones appeared in all five regions of a tumor, which suggests that tumor-infiltrating T cells are spatially heterogeneous. The top 250 clones made up a significantly larger repertoire fraction in tumors than in blood (p = 0.039). Only a few patients were included in the study, and the authors note that the findings should be validated in a larger study.

This clonotype was detected only once. Its antigen specificity is not known. Its ends do not fully match the called genes, so a read error is possible. TCRbeta-specific cDNA was reverse-transcribed from 500 ng total RNA using a constant-region primer and ProtoScript II reverse transcriptase. Three nested multiplex PCR rounds, following a slightly modified ARM-PCR procedure, were used to build the TCRbeta libraries. The first two PCR rounds used multiplex TRBV1-TRBV30 forward primers with a Cbeta reverse primer, each for approximately 11 cycles. Sample barcodes and Illumina adapters were added in a final 25-cycle PCR with Deep VentR polymerase. Before sequencing, amplicons of 200-500 bp were purified from gel using a QIAquick gel extraction kit. An Illumina HiSeq 2500 was used to sequence the TCRbeta amplicons, generating 250-bp paired-end reads. The authors' pipeline ran thus. Trimmomatic v0.33 was used to quality-trim the reads, and FLASH v1.2.11 was used to merge paired reads so that full CDR3 sequences could be recovered. V, D and J germline segments were assigned to the rearranged TCRbeta sequences using MiGEC v1.2.1b. VDJtools v1.0.0 computed clonotype statistics and Shannon-Wiener diversity indices. To cut down on sampling bias, every analysis after diversity analysis relied on just the 250 most abundant clonotypes from each sample. TCRdb took the public reads, trimmed them with fastp at Q25, ran MiXCR for clone calling and kept in-frame beta chains. Every CDR3 protein is listed once, alongside the most common genes and DNA of its rows. TCRdb's processing, not the study's, gives the V and J calls here. Counted in this sample were about 41,000 distinct CDR3 sequences; around 72% of them appeared once. The top ten clonotypes cover about a fifth of the sample.

The CDR3 runs 14 amino acids, cysteine and phenylalanine included. Only the CDR3 region is kept as DNA, spanning 42 bases read in frame from base 1. In the germline V gene, CDR1 corresponds to SGHTA and CDR2 to FQGTGA. Total RNA and DNA were co-extracted from roughly 20-30 mg of bulk tissue with the AllPrep DNA/RNA mini kit, without cell sorting. Between late 2015 and early 2016, a few patients in China with histopathologically diagnosed primary liver carcinoma had their tumors surgically resected. Chronic HBV infection was present in the patients, and the patients were treatment-naive at sampling. Each tumor was sampled at five spatially separated regions: the tumor centre plus the superior, inferior, left-lateral and right-lateral poles. Histological examination found more than 80% viable tumor cells in every tumor sample. Each fresh piece of tumor and adjacent tissue was cut in two, with one half stored in RNAlater at -80 degrees C and the other half sent for histology.

Sequencing used liver tumor tissue from sampling region 2. In the paper's terms, the cell subset or site label means: tumor region T2, inferior pole. The TCR sequence derives from a man aged 40-49 years with primary liver carcinoma and hepatitis B virus infection. The chain links TRBV7-3 with TRBJ2-5, and perhaps TRBD2 as D gene, on 6 matching bases. The nucleotide sequence reads TGTGCTAGCACCTTAACCGCAGGGAGGGAGACCCAGTACTTC. Protein translation: CASTLTAGRETQYF.